The T cell receptor (beta chain) described here comes from a study of tumor-infiltrating lymphocytes in oesophageal squamous cell carcinoma. The length of the CDR3 is 15 residues. Germline CDR1 and CDR2: SGHAT and FQDESV (reference sequence). TCRdb re-called the PCR reads through MiXCR, storing one row per CDR3 protein. The sample contains 12,000 or so distinct CDR3 sequences, less than 55% of which appear only once. The sample was esophageal tumor tissue. The sequence derives from a female donor with esophageal squamous cell carcinoma. The V call is TRBV11-1, the J call TRBJ2-5; 8 bases are shared with TRBD1. The DNA end favors TRBJ2-1, so the J call may be wrong. For the CDR3, the DNA is TGTGCCAGCAGCTTCGGACAGGGAACCTACAATGAGCAGTTCTTC. It codes for CASSFGQGTYNEQFF.